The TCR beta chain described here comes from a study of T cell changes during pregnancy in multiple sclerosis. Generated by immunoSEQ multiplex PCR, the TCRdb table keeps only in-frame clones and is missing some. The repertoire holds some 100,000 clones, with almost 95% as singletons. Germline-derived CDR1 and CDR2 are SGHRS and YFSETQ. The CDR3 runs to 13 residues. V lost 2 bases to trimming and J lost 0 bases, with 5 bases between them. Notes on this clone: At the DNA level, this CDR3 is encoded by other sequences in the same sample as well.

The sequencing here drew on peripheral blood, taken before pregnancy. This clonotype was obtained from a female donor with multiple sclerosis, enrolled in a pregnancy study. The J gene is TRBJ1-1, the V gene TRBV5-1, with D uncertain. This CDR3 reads CASSFTVNTEAFF. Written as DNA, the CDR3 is TGCGCCAGCAGCTTTACGGTGAACACTGAAGCTTTCTTT.